This T cell receptor beta chain was recovered during a study of cytomegalovirus exposure and HLA in healthy donors. Study conclusions and caveats: Researchers reported from a later analysis that most CMV-associated TCR beta chains appeared HLA-restricted. About 87% or about 30% of the time was how often most TCR beta V segments were productive, according to an earlier analysis. Excluded: some indistinguishable V segments such as TRBV6-2 and TRBV6-3.

A single count supports this clone. What it binds is not known. The CDR3 has 14 amino acids. The germline V gene has CDR1 LNHDA and CDR2 SQIVND (reference sequence). Trimming left V 6 bases short and J 2 bases short, with 13 bases between. A multiplex PCR was run with 60 Vbeta primers and 13 Jbeta primers. TCRdb's copy holds only in-frame clones and misses some; the assay was immunoSEQ multiplex PCR. The sample has 50,000 to 75,000 clones, around 80% seen once; the top ten hold over 3%. The chain recombines TRBV19 with TRBJ2-5; tentative D call: TRBD2 (6 bases). The TCR originated in a woman aged 40-49 years in good health and CMV-seronegative. The sequencing sample was made of PBMCs. Written as DNA, the CDR3 is TGTGCCAGTAGCACCCGGGGGTCACAAGAGACCCAGTACTTC. As protein: CASSTRGSQETQYF.